Below, 14 T cell receptor beta chains from the same sample are listed, as sequenced in a study of cytomegalovirus exposure and HLA in healthy donors. This PCR relied on a set of 60 Vbeta primers and 13 Jbeta primers. The repertoire was sequenced with immunoSEQ multiplex PCR; TCRdb's copy has only in-frame clones and lacks some. The repertoire holds approximately 140,000 clones, with around four fifths as singletons. Material: PBMCs. The source of these receptors is a woman between 35 and 50 years old in good health and CMV-seropositive.

V is TRBV6-5 and J is TRBJ2-3, with 7 positions matching TRBD1. The V and J ends lost 5 bases and 2 bases, in that order; junction bases with no gene match: 4. The CDR3 contains 14 residues. CDR1 and CDR2 (germline): MNHEY, SVGAGI. CDR3 bases: TGTGCCAGCAGTGGAGGACAGGCCACAGATACGCAGTATTTT. This sequence encodes CASSGGQATDTQYF.

In its sample, this clone was seen a few times. The V gene is TRBV28, the J gene TRBJ1-2; D is possibly TRBD1 (6 bases). CDR1 MDHEN and CDR2 SYDVKM come from the germline V gene. There are 13 residues in the CDR3. Trimming cost V 6 bases and J 7 bases, with 15 bases left between them. The chain's CDR3 is CASSQRIQGGYTF. The CDR3 DNA follows: TGTGCCAGCAGCCAAAGGATACAGGGTGGCTACACCTTC.

This clone showed up just a few times. The genes are TRBV27 and TRBJ1-2; D gene ambiguous. The CDR3 contains 15 residues. Trimming stripped 5 bases from V and 4 bases from J, with 17 bases between. Germline V CDR1 and CDR2: MNHEY, SMNVEV (reference sequence). The CDR3 sequence is CASSAKPSLAYGYTF. DNA for the CDR3: TGTGCCAGCAGTGCAAAACCCTCTCTGGCCTATGGCTACACCTTC.

Notes on this clone: Other nucleotide sequences in the sample specify the same CDR3. The genes are TRBV29-1 and TRBJ2-1; tentatively, D is TRBD2 (5 bases). Germline V gene data show CDR1 as SQVTM and CDR2 as ANQGSEA. This CDR3 spans 14 amino acids. Trimming pared 6 bases from V and 0 bases from J, leaving 12 bases between. CDR3 DNA: TGCAGCGTACTATCTGGGAGCTCCTACAATGAGCAGTTCTTC. Residues: CSVLSGSSYNEQFF.

Comment on this clone: Other DNA sequences in the same sample also yield this CDR3. This CDR3 is CAWSHLNGGTAYEQYF. CDR3 coding DNA: TGTGCCTGGAGCCATCTCAACGGGGGGACGGCCTACGAGCAGTACTTC. This chain links TRBV30 with TRBJ2-7, with TRBD2 matching over 7 bases. CDR1 and CDR2 (germline): GTSNPN, SVGIG (reference sequence). V shed 3 bases, J shed 2 bases, and the junction held 13 bases outside the gene matches. This CDR3 is built from 16 residues.

The genes are TRBV9 and TRBJ2-3, with TRBD1 matching over 9 bases. This CDR3 region has 15 residues. The junction had 7 bases not matched to a gene; V was cut back by 3 bases and J by 5 bases. CDR1 SGDLS and CDR2 YYNGEE come from the germline V gene. For the CDR3, the DNA is TGTGCCAGCAGCGGAAGGGACAGGGAAGTAGATACGCAGTATTTT. Its translation is CASSGRDREVDTQYF.

The CDR3 DNA is TGTGCCAGCAGCGGGGAGTTGATAGATACGCAGTATTTT. This sequence encodes CASSGELIDTQYF. This chain links TRBV2 with TRBJ2-3; D perhaps matches TRBD2 (5 bases). V lost 6 bases and J 5 bases, leaving 12 bases between the germline ends. Per the germline V gene, CDR1 is SNHLY and CDR2 is FYNNEI. This CDR3 has 13 residues.

V usage is TRBV10-1 and J usage is TRBJ1-1; unclear D gene. Between the trimmed V and J ends, which lost 0 bases and 0 bases, there was a span of 11 bases. The CDR3 loop spans 16 amino acids. CDR1 and CDR2 from the germline V gene are WNHNN and SYGVQD (reference sequence). The CDR3 loop is CASSESIADMNTEAFF. Written as DNA, the CDR3 is TGCGCCAGCAGTGAGTCAATCGCAGACATGAACACTGAAGCTTTCTTT.

J is TRBJ1-4 and V is TRBV19; weak D call: TRBD1 (5 bases). V lost 5 bases and J 7 bases, leaving 11 bases between the germline ends. This CDR3 is built from 13 residues. Germline V gene sequence: CDR1 LNHDA, CDR2 SQIVND (reference sequence). The CDR3 region is CASSSGWSEKLFF. The CDR3 DNA reads TGTGCCAGTAGTTCAGGGTGGAGTGAAAAACTGTTTTTT.

The J gene is TRBJ2-1, the V gene TRBV11-2; 7 bases match TRBD2. This CDR3 is built from 15 residues. Germline trimming cut 5 bases from V and 8 bases from J; bases unmatched to any gene: 12. Germline CDR1 is SGHAT and CDR2 is FQNNGV. In DNA, the CDR3 is TGTGCCAGCAGCACCCGGACTAGTTTCAAGGATGAGCAGTTCTTC. Translated, it gives CASSTRTSFKDEQFF.

The chain combines TRBV6-1 with TRBJ1-1; TRBD1 matches at 9 bases. This CDR3 has 14 amino acids. CDR1 and CDR2 from the germline V gene are MNHNS and SASEGT. V lost 7 bases, J lost 5 bases, and 8 bases stayed unmatched. CDR3 in DNA: TGTGCCAGCATGAGGACAGGGGCGGGAACTGAAGCTTTCTTT. This sequence encodes CASMRTGAGTEAFF.

The V and J genes are TRBV27 and TRBJ1-2, with 7 bases matching TRBD1. Trimming at V came to 10 bases and at J to 4 bases, leaving 6 bases not matched to a gene. The CDR3 totals 12 residues. CDR1 and CDR2 (germline): MNHEY, SMNVEV (reference sequence). The CDR3 DNA reads as TGTGCCACTTTGGACAGGAGCTATGGCTACACCTTC. It specifies CATLDRSYGYTF.

This chain joins TRBV9 and TRBJ2-2; 12 positions agree with TRBD2. V lost 5 bases to trimming and J lost 6 bases; unmatched junction nucleotides: 11. This CDR3 spans 17 amino acids. CDR1 and CDR2 from the germline V gene are SGDLS and YYNGEE. The CDR3 coding sequence is TGTGCCAGCAGTCCTAGCGGGAGGGCCGTTTCGTCCGGGGAGCTGTTTTTT. Translation: CASSPSGRAVSSGELFF.

This clone came up a few times. The chain recombines TRBV6-1 with TRBJ1-4; 7 bases match TRBD1. Germline CDR1 and CDR2: MNHNS and SASEGT. The CDR3 consists of 16 residues. The V gene end was trimmed by 4 bases and the J gene end by 8 bases; junction bases not matched to a gene: 13. The CDR3 is CASSVEGQTQWEKLFF. DNA of the CDR3: TGTGCCAGCAGTGTGGAGGGACAGACCCAATGGGAAAAACTGTTTTTT.